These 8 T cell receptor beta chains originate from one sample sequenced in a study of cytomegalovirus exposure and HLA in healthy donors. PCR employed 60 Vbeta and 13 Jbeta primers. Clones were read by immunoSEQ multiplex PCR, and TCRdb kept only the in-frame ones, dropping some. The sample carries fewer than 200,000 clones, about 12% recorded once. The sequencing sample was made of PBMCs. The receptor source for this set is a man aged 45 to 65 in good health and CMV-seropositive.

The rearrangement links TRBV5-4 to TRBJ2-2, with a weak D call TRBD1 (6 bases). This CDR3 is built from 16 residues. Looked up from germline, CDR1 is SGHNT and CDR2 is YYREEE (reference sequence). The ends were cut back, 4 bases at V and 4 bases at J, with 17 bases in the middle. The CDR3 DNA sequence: TGTGCCAGCAGCGGACCTTCGGGCAGGGGCACCGGGGAGCTGTTTTTT. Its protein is CASSGPSGRGTGELFF.

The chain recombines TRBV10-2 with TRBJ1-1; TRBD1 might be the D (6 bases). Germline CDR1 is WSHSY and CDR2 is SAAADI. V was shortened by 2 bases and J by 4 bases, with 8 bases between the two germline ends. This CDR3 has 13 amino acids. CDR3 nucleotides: TGCGCCAGCAGTGAGCTCAGGGGCACTGAAGCTTTCTTT. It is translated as CASSELRGTEAFF.

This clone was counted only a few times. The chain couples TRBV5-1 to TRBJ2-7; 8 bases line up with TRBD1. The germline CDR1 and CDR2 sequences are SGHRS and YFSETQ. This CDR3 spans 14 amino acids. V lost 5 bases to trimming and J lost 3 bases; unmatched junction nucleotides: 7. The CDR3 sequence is CASSYNRGYYEQYF. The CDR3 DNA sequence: TGCGCCAGCAGTTACAACAGGGGGTACTACGAGCAGTACTTC.

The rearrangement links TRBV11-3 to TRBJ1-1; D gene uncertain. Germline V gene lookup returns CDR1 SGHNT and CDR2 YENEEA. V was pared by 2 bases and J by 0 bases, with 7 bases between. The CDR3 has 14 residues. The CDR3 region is CASSLRDLNTEAFF. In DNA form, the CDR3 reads TGTGCCAGCAGCTTACGGGATTTGAACACTGAAGCTTTCTTT.

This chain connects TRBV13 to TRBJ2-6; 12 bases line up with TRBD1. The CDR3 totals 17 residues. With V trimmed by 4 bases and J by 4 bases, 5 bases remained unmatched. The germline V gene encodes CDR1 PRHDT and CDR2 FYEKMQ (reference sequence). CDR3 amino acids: CASSSRDRGRGANVLTF. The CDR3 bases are TGTGCCAGCAGCTCCCGGGACAGGGGGCGGGGGGCCAACGTCCTGACTTTC.

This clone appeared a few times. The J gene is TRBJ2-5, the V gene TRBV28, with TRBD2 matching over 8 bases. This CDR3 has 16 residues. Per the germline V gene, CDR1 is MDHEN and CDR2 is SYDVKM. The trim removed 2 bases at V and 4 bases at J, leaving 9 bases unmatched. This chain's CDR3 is CASSLSVGGGTETQYF. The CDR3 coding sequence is TGTGCCAGCAGTTTAAGTGTAGGCGGGGGGACAGAGACCCAGTACTTC.

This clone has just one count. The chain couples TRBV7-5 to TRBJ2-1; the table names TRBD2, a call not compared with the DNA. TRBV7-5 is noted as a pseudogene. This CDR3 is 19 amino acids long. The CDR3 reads CARSLSGGPRRSSYNEQFF. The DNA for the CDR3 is TGTGCCAGAAGCTTAAGCGGGGGGCCGCGAAGGAGCTCCTACAATGAGCAGTTCTTC.

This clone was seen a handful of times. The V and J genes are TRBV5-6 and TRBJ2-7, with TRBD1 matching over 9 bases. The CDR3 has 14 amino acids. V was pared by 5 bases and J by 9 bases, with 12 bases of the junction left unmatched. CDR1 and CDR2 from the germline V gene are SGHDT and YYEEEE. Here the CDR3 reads CASSLLGQGLWQYF. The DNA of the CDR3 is TGTGCCAGCAGTCTCTTGGGACAGGGCCTTTGGCAGTACTTC.